Presented here are 19 T cell receptor beta chains from one specimen sequenced in a study of blood T cell repertoires in COVID-19. Clones were sequenced by immunoSEQ multiplex PCR, and TCRdb holds only the in-frame ones, with some missing. The data show 150,000 or so clones, 70% to 80% seen once. The sequenced sample was peripheral blood. The receptor set was obtained from an older woman with COVID-19, enrolled during active disease.

V usage is TRBV6-2 or TRBV6-3 and J usage is TRBJ2-1; TRBD2 aligns across 13 bases. Germline trimming cut 6 bases from V and 4 bases from J; bases unmatched to any gene: 6. Germline values: CDR1 MNHEY, CDR2 SVGEGT. The CDR3 contains 16 residues. Here the CDR3 DNA reads TGTGCCAGCAGCCCACTAGCGGGAGGGTTTTACAATGAGCAGTTCTTC. Translating gives CASSPLAGGFYNEQFF.

The J gene is TRBJ2-1, the V gene TRBV11-3; D uncertain. Germline CDR1 and CDR2: SGHNT and YENEEA. The CDR3 is 15 amino acids. Trimming stripped 1 base from V and 5 bases from J, with 12 bases between. CDR3 region: CASSLGRGWDNEQFF. The CDR3 DNA follows: TGTGCCAGCAGCTTAGGGCGCGGATGGGACAATGAGCAGTTCTTC.

V usage is TRBV10-1 and J usage is TRBJ2-1; the D gene is possibly TRBD2 (5 bases). This CDR3 contains 16 residues. In germline, CDR1 is WNHNN, CDR2 SYGVQD (reference sequence). The V gene lost 0 bases and the J gene lost 5 bases, with 14 bases spanning the gap. The CDR3 DNA reads as TGCGCCAGCAGTGAGTCTGGGAGATCCCTGAACAATGAGCAGTTCTTC. Encoded protein: CASSESGRSLNNEQFF.

The chain carries TRBV28 and TRBJ2-2; 11 bases fit TRBD2. After removal of 7 bases from V and 4 bases from J, the junction contained 8 bases not matched to a gene. The CDR3 runs 16 residues. Per the germline V gene, CDR1 is MDHEN and CDR2 is SYDVKM. The CDR3 sequence is CASTELAGDVTGELFF. The CDR3 region has the DNA TGTGCCAGCACCGAACTAGCGGGAGATGTCACCGGGGAGCTGTTTTTT.

There are many counts of this clone. The DNA for the CDR3 is TGCGCCAGCGTGACAGGGGGTGGCTATGGCTACACCTTC. Residues: CASVTGGGYGYTF. This chain connects TRBV5-1 to TRBJ1-2; TRBD1 matches 9 bases. There are 13 residues in the CDR3. The junction had 5 bases not matched to a gene; V was cut back by 7 bases and J by 4 bases. Germline values: CDR1 SGHRS, CDR2 YFSETQ.

The chain's CDR3 is CASSRTGAPRQETQYF. The CDR3 nucleotides are TGCGCCAGCAGCCGGACAGGGGCGCCACGCCAAGAGACCCAGTACTTC. The rearrangement uses TRBV5-1 and TRBJ2-5, with 9 bases fitting TRBD1. With V trimmed by 4 bases and J by 1 base, 8 bases remained unmatched. Germline V CDR1 and CDR2: SGHRS, YFSETQ. The CDR3 totals 16 residues.

This rearrangement joins TRBV9 to TRBJ2-1, with D maybe TRBD2 (6 bases). Trimming stripped 0 bases from V and 4 bases from J, with 11 bases between. Germline CDR1 is SGDLS and CDR2 is YYNGEE. The CDR3 runs 15 residues. The CDR3 nucleotides are TGTGCCAGCAGCGTAGAAAATGCGGGGTACAATGAGCAGTTCTTC. Residues: CASSVENAGYNEQFF.

The genes are TRBV27 and TRBJ1-1, with 8 positions matching TRBD1. Germline V CDR1 and CDR2: MNHEY, SMNVEV (reference sequence). J was trimmed by 8 bases and V by 6 bases; bases with no gene match: 14. The length of the CDR3 is 15 residues. The CDR3 here is CASSIRLRQGIEAFF. The DNA for the CDR3 is TGTGCCAGCAGCATACGGCTACGACAGGGGATAGAAGCTTTCTTT.

The chain employs TRBV6-2 or TRBV6-3 and TRBJ1-4; D is ambiguous. The V gene lost 0 bases and the J gene lost 2 bases, with 7 bases spanning the gap. Germline V gene data show CDR1 as MNHEY and CDR2 as SVGEGT. This CDR3 has 15 amino acids. The CDR3 sequence: CASSYSGGTNEKLFF. The DNA of the CDR3 is TGTGCCAGCAGTTACTCGGGAGGTACTAATGAAAAACTGTTTTTT.

The chain recombines TRBV2 with TRBJ1-5; 8 nucleotides match TRBD1. J lost 6 bases, V lost 7 bases, and 8 bases had no gene match. The germline V gene encodes CDR1 SNHLY and CDR2 FYNNEI. This CDR3 has 14 amino acids. The CDR3 bases are TGTGCCAGCAATGATCAGGGGGCCTCTCAGCCCCAGCATTTT. Translation gives CASNDQGASQPQHF.

CDR3 region: CSVDPTGQGDYGYTF. DNA of the CDR3: TGCAGCGTTGACCCAACGGGACAGGGGGACTATGGCTACACCTTC. This sequence joins TRBV29-1 and TRBJ1-2; 11 bases agree with TRBD1. This CDR3 region has 15 residues. Germline CDR1 SQVTM, CDR2 ANQGSEA. J gave up 3 bases and V 3 bases, and 6 bases lay outside the gene matches.

This chain links TRBV13 with TRBJ2-5, with 7 bases that match TRBD1. Germline trimming cut 0 bases from V and 2 bases from J; bases unmatched to any gene: 6. The CDR3 has 16 residues. Germline CDR1 PRHDT, CDR2 FYEKMQ (reference sequence). For the CDR3, the DNA is TGTGCCAGCAGCTTAGGCCATGCCAGGGGGCAAGAGACCCAGTACTTC. The encoded protein is CASSLGHARGQETQYF.

This clone was recorded many times. CDR3 DNA sequence: TGTGCCAGCAGCCAAGTTTTCGGGGGGGGTGATCAGCCCCAGCATTTT. Its translation is CASSQVFGGGDQPQHF. The rearrangement links TRBV3-1 (or the pseudogene TRBV3-2) to TRBJ1-5, with D possibly matching TRBD1 (5 bases). The CDR3 runs to 16 residues. Trimming stripped 1 base from V and 5 bases from J, with 15 bases between. Germline loops: CDR1 LGHDT, CDR2 YNNKEL (reference sequence).

As DNA, the CDR3 is TGTGCCAGCAGCCCACCGGAGTGGGGCCCCACAGATACGCAGTATTTT. Its protein is CASSPPEWGPTDTQYF. This rearrangement joins TRBV7-2 to TRBJ2-3; a possible D gene is TRBD1 (5 bases). The CDR3 runs to 16 residues. CDR1 and CDR2 (germline): SGHTA, FQGNSA. V was cut by 5 bases and J by 2 bases, with 17 bases left in between. Drawing the rest from reference TRBV7-2 and TRBJ2-3, the complete variable domain is GAGVSQSPSNKVTEKGKDVELRCDPISGHTALYWYRQSLGQGLEFLIYFQGNSAPDKSGLPSDRFSAERTGGSVSTLTIQRTQQEDSAVYLCASSPPEWGPTDTQYFGPGTRLTVL.

The chain couples TRBV30 to TRBJ2-3; 7 nucleotides match TRBD2. J was trimmed by 4 bases and V by 4 bases; bases with no gene match: 5. The CDR3 is 13 residues long. The germline CDR1 and CDR2 sequences are GTSNPN and SVGIG (reference sequence). CDR3 loop: CAWTRREADTQYF. CDR3 DNA sequence: TGTGCCTGGACTAGACGGGAGGCAGATACGCAGTATTTT.

The DNA for the CDR3 is TGTGCCAGCTCACCACTTGAGGGACATCAATCCCACTATGGCTACACCTTC. This codes for CASSPLEGHQSHYGYTF. The chain has TRBV18 and TRBJ1-2; weak D call: TRBD1 (6 bases). The germline V gene encodes CDR1 KGHSH and CDR2 LQKENI. The V and J ends lost 1 base and 3 bases respectively, with 18 bases between them. The CDR3 has 17 residues.

The rearrangement links TRBV28 to TRBJ1-4; D is undetermined. This CDR3 has 15 residues. V shed 4 bases and J shed 2 bases, with 11 bases lying between them. Germline CDR1 reads MDHEN; CDR2 reads SYDVKM. In DNA form, the CDR3 reads TGTGCCAGCAGTTCCCCGAGGAGGACTAATGAAAAACTGTTTTTT. Amino acids: CASSSPRRTNEKLFF.

V gene TRBV2 combines with J gene TRBJ2-3; D call uncertain. Per germline, CDR1 SNHLY and CDR2 FYNNEI. The CDR3 is 10 residues long. V lost 10 bases and J lost 2, with 4 bases in between. The CDR3 DNA sequence: TGTGCCACGTACACAGATACGCAGTATTTT. Protein sequence: CATYTDTQYF. The full variable domain, its missing parts supplied by reference TRBV2 and TRBJ2-3, is EPEVTQTPSHQVTQMGQEVILRCVPISNHLYFYWYRQILGQKVEFLVSFYNNEISEKSEIFDDQFSVERPDGSNFTLKIRSTKLEDSAMYFCATYTDTQYFGPGTRLTVL.

The rearrangement uses TRBV7-9 and TRBJ2-3; D possibly corresponds to TRBD2 (6 bases). The V end lost 0 bases, the J end lost 6 bases, and 10 bases lay between the germline ends. This CDR3 region has 14 residues. Germline loops: CDR1 SEHNR, CDR2 FQNEAQ (reference sequence). Written as DNA, the CDR3 is TGTGCCAGCAGCTTAGCGGGGGGAAGGGATACGCAGTATTTT. Its protein is CASSLAGGRDTQYF.